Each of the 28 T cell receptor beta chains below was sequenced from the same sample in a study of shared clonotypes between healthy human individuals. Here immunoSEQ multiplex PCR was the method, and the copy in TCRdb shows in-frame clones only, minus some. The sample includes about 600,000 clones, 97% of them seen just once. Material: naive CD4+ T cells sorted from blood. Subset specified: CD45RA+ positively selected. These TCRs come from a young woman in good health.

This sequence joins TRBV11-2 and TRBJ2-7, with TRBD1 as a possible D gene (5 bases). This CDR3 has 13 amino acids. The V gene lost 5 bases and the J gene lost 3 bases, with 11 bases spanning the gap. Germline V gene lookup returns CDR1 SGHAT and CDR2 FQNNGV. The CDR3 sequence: CASSLGLDYEQYF. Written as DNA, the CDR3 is TGTGCCAGCAGCCTGGGGCTGGACTACGAGCAGTACTTC.

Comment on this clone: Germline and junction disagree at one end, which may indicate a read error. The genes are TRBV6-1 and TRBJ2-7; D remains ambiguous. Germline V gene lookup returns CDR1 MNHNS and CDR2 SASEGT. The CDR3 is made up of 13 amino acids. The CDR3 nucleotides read TGTGCCAGCGGTGAAATGATGTCCTACGAGCAGTACTTC. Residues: CASGEMMSYEQYF.

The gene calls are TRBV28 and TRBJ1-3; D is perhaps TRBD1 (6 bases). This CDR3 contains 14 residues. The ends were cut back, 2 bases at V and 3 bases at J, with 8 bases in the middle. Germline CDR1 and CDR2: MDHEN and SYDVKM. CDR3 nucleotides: TGTGCCAGCAGTTTACACAGGGTTGGAAACACCATATATTTT. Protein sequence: CASSLHRVGNTIYF.

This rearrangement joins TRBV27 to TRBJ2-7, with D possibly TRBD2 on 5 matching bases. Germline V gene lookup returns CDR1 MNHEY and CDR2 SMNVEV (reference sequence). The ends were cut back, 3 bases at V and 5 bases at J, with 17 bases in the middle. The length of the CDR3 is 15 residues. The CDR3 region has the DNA TGTGCCAGCAGTTTTCAGAGCGGCGTCGGCAACGAGCAGTACTTC. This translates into CASSFQSGVGNEQYF.

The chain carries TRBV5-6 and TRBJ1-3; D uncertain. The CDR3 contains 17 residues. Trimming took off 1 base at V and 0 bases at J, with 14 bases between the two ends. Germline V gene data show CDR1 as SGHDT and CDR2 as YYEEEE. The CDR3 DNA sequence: TGTGCCAGCAGCTTGCTCTTGGACTTAAGCTCTGGAAACACCATATATTTT. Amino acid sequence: CASSLLLDLSSGNTIYF.

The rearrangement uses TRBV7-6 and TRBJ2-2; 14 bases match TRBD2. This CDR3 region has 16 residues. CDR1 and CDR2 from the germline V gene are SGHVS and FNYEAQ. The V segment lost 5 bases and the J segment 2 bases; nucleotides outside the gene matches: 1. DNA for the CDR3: TGTGCCAGCAGCGGGACTAGCGGGAGTAACACCGGGGAGCTGTTTTTT. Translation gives CASSGTSGSNTGELFF.

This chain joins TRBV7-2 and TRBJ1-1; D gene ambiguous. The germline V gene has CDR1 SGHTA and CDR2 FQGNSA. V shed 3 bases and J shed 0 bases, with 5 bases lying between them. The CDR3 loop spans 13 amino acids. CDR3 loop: CASSLEMNTEAFF. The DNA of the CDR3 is TGTGCCAGCAGCTTGGAAATGAACACTGAAGCTTTCTTT.

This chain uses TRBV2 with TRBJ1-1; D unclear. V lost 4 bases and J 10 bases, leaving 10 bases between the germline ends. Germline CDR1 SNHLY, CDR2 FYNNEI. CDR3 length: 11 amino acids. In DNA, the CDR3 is TGTGCCAGCAGTGCCAAGACGCTAGCTTTCTTT. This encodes CASSAKTLAFF.

Here the CDR3 reads CASSLGIHGGEQFF. As DNA, the CDR3 is TGCGCCAGCAGCCTCGGGATCCACGGGGGTGAGCAGTTCTTC. The chain has TRBV5-1 and TRBJ2-1; tentative D call: TRBD2 (6 bases). The CDR3 is 14 residues long. V lost 4 bases and J 9 bases, leaving 17 bases between the germline ends. The germline V gene encodes CDR1 SGHRS and CDR2 YFSETQ.

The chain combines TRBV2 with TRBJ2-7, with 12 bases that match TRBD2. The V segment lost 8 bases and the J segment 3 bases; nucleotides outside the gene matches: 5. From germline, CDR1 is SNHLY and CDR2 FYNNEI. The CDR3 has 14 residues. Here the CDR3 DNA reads TGTGCCAGCTCCTGGACTAGCGGGGACTACGAGCAGTACTTC. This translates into CASSWTSGDYEQYF.

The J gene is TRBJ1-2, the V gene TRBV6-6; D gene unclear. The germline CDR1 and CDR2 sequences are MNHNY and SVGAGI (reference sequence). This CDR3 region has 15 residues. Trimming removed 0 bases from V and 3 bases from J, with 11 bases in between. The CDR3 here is CASSYSISSHYGYTF. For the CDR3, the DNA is TGTGCCAGCAGTTACTCGATCAGTTCCCACTATGGCTACACCTTC.

CDR3 bases: TGTGCCAGCAGCCAAATCGGTTACTCCTACAATGAGCAGTTCTTC. Its protein product is CASSQIGYSYNEQFF. The V call is TRBV11-3, the J call TRBJ2-1; no clear D gene. CDR1 is SGHNT and CDR2 is YENEEA in the germline V gene. The CDR3 loop spans 15 amino acids. Deletions cut 5 bases from V and 0 bases from J, with 11 bases between.

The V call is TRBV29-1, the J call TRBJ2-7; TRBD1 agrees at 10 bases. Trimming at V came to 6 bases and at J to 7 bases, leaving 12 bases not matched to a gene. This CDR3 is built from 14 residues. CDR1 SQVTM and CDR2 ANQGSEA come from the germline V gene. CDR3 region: CSVTPGQGRREQYF. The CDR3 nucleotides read TGCAGCGTAACCCCGGGACAGGGGCGGCGGGAGCAGTACTTC.

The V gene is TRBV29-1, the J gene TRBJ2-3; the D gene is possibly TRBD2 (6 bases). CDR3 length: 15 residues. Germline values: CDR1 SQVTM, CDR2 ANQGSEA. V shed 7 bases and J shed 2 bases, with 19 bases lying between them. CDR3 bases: TGCAGCGCCCCATCTCGTGGGAGGTCCACAGATACGCAGTATTTT. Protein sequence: CSAPSRGRSTDTQYF.

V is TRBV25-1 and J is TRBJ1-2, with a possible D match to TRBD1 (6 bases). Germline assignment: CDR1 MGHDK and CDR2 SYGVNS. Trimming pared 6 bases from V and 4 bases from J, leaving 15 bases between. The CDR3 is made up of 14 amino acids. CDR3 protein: CASRETGRVYGYTF. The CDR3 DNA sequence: TGTGCCAGCAGAGAAACAGGGCGGGTCTATGGCTACACCTTC.

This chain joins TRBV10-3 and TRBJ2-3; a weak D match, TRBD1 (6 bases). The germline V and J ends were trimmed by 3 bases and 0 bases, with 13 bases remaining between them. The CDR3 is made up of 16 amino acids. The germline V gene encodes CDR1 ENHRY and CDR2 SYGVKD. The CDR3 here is CAISDPGHLSTDTQYF. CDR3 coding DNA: TGTGCCATCAGTGACCCGGGACACCTTAGCACAGATACGCAGTATTTT.

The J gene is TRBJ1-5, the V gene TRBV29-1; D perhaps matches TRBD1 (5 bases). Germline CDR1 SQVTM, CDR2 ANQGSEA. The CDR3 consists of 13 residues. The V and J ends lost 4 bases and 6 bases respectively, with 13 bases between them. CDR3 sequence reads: CSVGKGTGQPQHF. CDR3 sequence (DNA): TGCAGCGTTGGAAAGGGGACCGGTCAGCCCCAGCATTTT.

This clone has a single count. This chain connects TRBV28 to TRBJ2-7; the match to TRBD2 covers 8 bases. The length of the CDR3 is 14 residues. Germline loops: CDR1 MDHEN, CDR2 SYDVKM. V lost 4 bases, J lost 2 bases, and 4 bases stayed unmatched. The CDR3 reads CASSSSGPTYEQYF. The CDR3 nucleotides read TGTGCCAGCAGTTCTAGCGGGCCAACCTACGAGCAGTACTTC.

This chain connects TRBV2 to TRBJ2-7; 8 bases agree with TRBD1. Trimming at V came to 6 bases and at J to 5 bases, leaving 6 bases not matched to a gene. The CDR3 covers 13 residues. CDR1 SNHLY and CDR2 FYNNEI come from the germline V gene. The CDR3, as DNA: TGTGCCAGCAGGGACAGGGTTCGTAACGAGCAGTACTTC. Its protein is CASRDRVRNEQYF.

The CDR3 here is CASSTSGSGRGEQFF. For the CDR3, the DNA is TGTGCCAGCAGCACTAGCGGGAGCGGTCGGGGGGAGCAGTTCTTC. The J gene is TRBJ2-1, the V gene TRBV28; TRBD2 matches 11 bases. Germline CDR1 is MDHEN and CDR2 is SYDVKM. The CDR3 spans 15 residues. V shed 6 bases and J 10 bases; nucleotides not matched to a gene: 11.

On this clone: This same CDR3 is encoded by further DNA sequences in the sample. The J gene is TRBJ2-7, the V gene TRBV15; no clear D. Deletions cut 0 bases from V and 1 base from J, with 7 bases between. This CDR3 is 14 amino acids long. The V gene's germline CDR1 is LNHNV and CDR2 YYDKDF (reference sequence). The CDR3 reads CATSRDSASYEQYF. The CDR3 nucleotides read TGTGCCACCAGCAGAGATAGTGCGTCCTACGAGCAGTACTTC.

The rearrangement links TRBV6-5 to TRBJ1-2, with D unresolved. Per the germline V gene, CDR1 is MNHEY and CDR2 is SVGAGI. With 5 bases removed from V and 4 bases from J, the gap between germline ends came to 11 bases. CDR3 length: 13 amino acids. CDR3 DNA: TGTGCCAGCAGTCCAGGACGGCCCTATGGCTACACCTTC. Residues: CASSPGRPYGYTF.

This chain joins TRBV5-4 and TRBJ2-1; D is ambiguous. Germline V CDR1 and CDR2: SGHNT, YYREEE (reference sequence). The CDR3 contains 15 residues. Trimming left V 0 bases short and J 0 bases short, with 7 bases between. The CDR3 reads CASSLVYSSYNEQFF. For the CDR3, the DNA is TGTGCCAGCAGCTTGGTCTATAGCTCCTACAATGAGCAGTTCTTC.

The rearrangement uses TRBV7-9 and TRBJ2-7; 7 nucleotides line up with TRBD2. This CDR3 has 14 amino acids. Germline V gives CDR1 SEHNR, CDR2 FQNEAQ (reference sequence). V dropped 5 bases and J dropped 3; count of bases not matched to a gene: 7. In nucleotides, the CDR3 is TGTGCCAGCAGCCCGACTAGCTACCACTACGAGCAGTACTTC. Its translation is CASSPTSYHYEQYF.

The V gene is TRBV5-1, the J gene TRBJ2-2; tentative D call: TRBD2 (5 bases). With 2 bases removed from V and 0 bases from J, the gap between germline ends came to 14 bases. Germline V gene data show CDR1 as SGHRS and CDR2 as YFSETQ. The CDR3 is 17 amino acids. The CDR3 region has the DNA TGCGCCAGCAGCTTCCTAGTTAGCGCCACGAACACCGGGGAGCTGTTTTTT. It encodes CASSFLVSATNTGELFF.

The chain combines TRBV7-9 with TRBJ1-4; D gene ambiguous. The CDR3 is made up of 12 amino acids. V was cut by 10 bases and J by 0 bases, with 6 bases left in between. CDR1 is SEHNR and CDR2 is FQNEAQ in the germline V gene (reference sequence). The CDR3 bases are TGTGCCATTGGTGCAACTAATGAAAAACTGTTTTTT. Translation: CAIGATNEKLFF.

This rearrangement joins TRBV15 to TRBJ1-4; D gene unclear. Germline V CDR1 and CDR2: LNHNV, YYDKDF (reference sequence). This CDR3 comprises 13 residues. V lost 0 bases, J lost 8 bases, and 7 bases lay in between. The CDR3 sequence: CATSRETWEKLFF. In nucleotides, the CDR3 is TGTGCCACCAGCAGAGAGACCTGGGAAAAACTGTTTTTT.

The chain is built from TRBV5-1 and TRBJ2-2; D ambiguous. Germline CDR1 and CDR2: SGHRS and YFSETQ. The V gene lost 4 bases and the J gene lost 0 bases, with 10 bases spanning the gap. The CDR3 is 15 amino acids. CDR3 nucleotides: TGCGCCAGCAGCCTCGACGGAACGAACACCGGGGAGCTGTTTTTT. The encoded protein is CASSLDGTNTGELFF. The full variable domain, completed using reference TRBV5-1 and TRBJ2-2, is KAGVTQTPRYLIKTRGQQVTLSCSPISGHRSVSWYQQTPGQGLQFLFEYFSETQRNKGNFPGRFSGRQFSNSRSEMNVSTLELGDSALYLCASSLDGTNTGELFFGEGSRLTVL.